These 20 T cell receptor beta chains were all obtained from the same sample, sequenced in a study of CD8 T cells in ankylosing spondylitis. One entry per CDR3 protein results from TCRdb running MiXCR on the 5' RACE reads. The repertoire has some 92,000 distinct CDR3 sequences, around 30% of them found once; the top ten carry around 60%. Sequenced input: blood, either unsorted or a sorted T cell fraction (not recorded which). All receptors derive from a male donor with ankylosing spondylitis or in good health (not recorded which).

This sequence joins TRBV5-1 and TRBJ2-3; D remains ambiguous. CDR1 and CDR2 (germline): SGHRS, YFSETQ. V was pared by 4 bases and J by 1 base, with 16 bases between. The length of the CDR3 is 16 residues. The CDR3 DNA follows: TGCGCCAGCAGCCCGGCCCAACTACAAGGCACAGATACGCAGTATTTT. It specifies CASSPAQLQGTDTQYF.

This clonotype has a handful of counts. The V and J genes are TRBV15 and TRBJ2-3; no definite D call. With 0 bases removed from V and 0 bases from J, the gap between germline ends came to 7 bases. The CDR3 extends over 15 amino acids. The germline V gene has CDR1 LNHNV and CDR2 YYDKDF (reference sequence). CDR3 sequence: CATSRERQSTDTQYF. DNA for the CDR3: TGTGCCACCAGCAGAGAGAGGCAGAGCACAGATACGCAGTATTTT.

This clonotype was counted ten times or more. The chain carries TRBV5-1 and TRBJ2-5; D is ambiguous. The CDR3 contains 13 residues. V lost 0 bases and J lost 2, with 5 bases in between. Germline CDR1 reads SGHRS; CDR2 reads YFSETQ. DNA for the CDR3: TGCGCCAGCAGCTTGGGTCAGCAAGAGACCCAGTACTTC. Residues: CASSLGQQETQYF. The entire variable domain, with the rest obtained from reference TRBV5-1 and TRBJ2-5, is as follows: KAGVTQTPRYLIKTRGQQVTLSCSPISGHRSVSWYQQTPGQGLQFLFEYFSETQRNKGNFPGRFSGRQFSNSRSEMNVSTLELGDSALYLCASSLGQQETQYFGPGTRLLVL.

This clonotype has ten or more counts. The CDR3 protein is CASSLALAANEQFF. DNA of the CDR3: TGCGCCAGCAGCTTGGCACTAGCGGCGAATGAGCAGTTCTTC. The genes are TRBV5-1 and TRBJ2-1, with 8 bases lining up with TRBD2. The CDR3 runs to 14 residues. Losses at the gene ends were 0 bases for V and 7 bases for J; bases not matched to a gene: 3. Germline lookup yields CDR1 SGHRS and CDR2 YFSETQ.

This rearrangement joins TRBV25-1 to TRBJ2-1, with 11 bases lining up with TRBD2. CDR1 is MGHDK and CDR2 is SYGVNS in the germline V gene. This CDR3 comprises 13 residues. V shed 5 bases, J shed 9 bases, and the junction held 3 bases outside the gene matches. CDR3 loop: CASSKLAGAEQFF. DNA for the CDR3: TGTGCCAGCAGTAAACTAGCGGGAGCTGAGCAGTTCTTC.

At least ten counts were recorded for this clonotype. This rearrangement joins TRBV5-1 to TRBJ2-1, with D possibly being TRBD1 (6 bases). V lost 4 bases and J lost 5, with 19 bases in between. The CDR3 has 16 residues. Germline V lookup: CDR1 SGHRS, CDR2 YFSETQ. The CDR3 spells CASSPSTGTRDNEQFF. CDR3 bases: TGCGCCAGCAGCCCCTCGACAGGCACAAGAGACAATGAGCAGTTCTTC.

The chain employs TRBV7-6 and TRBJ2-3, with D maybe TRBD1 (6 bases). The CDR3 is 14 amino acids. Between the trimmed V and J ends, which lost 0 bases and 6 bases, there was a span of 10 bases. Germline lookup yields CDR1 SGHVS and CDR2 FNYEAQ. CDR3 residues: CASSLAVQGDTQYF. CDR3 DNA: TGTGCCAGCAGCTTAGCGGTACAGGGCGATACGCAGTATTTT.

This chain joins TRBV12-3 or TRBV12-4 and TRBJ1-1; maybe TRBD1 (5 bases). This CDR3 has 12 residues. The V end lost 8 bases, the J end lost 6 bases, and 13 bases lay between the germline ends. The CDR3 spells CASCQGGAEAFF. The DNA of the CDR3 is TGTGCCAGCTGCCAGGGTGGGGCTGAAGCTTTCTTT.

This clonotype occurred a few times. The rearrangement joins TRBV6-1 to TRBJ1-2, with D uncertain. CDR1 and CDR2 from the germline V gene are MNHNS and SASEGT. This CDR3 region has 17 residues. V was cut by 6 bases and J by 4 bases, with 24 bases left in between. In DNA, the CDR3 is TGTGCCAGCAGCACCGACGGACGACGGACCACCCTCTATGGCTACACCTTC. It translates to CASSTDGRRTTLYGYTF.

This clonotype has more than one count but fewer than ten. The junction shows a germline mismatch at one end, possibly a read error. The J gene is TRBJ2-5, the V gene TRBV7-7, with 8 bases aligning to TRBD1. CDR1 is SSHAT and CDR2 is FNYEAQ in the germline V gene (reference sequence). CDR3 size: 15 residues. The CDR3 reads CASSLFQGAGETQYF. Written as DNA, the CDR3 is TGTGCTAGCAGCTTATTTCAGGGGGCAGGAGAGACCCAGTACTTC.

This clonotype was seen repeatedly, ten times or more. V usage is TRBV11-1 and J usage is TRBJ2-1; tentatively, D is TRBD2 (6 bases). Germline V lookup: CDR1 SGHAT, CDR2 FQDESV (reference sequence). This CDR3 has 15 residues. Trimming shortened V by 2 bases and J by 8 bases, and 16 bases separated the two germline ends. CDR3 protein: CASSLKRDSAYEQFF. The CDR3 DNA sequence: TGTGCCAGCAGCTTAAAACGGGACTCCGCTTATGAGCAGTTCTTC.

This chain uses TRBV29-1 with TRBJ2-1; 7 bases are a match to TRBD2. Germline values: CDR1 SQVTM, CDR2 ANQGSEA. CDR3 length: 14 residues. Trimming at V came to 4 bases and at J to 3 bases, leaving 6 bases not matched to a gene. The CDR3 DNA reads TGCAGCGTTGGGGGGAGGGGCCTCTACAATGAGCAGTTCTTC. Encoded protein: CSVGGRGLYNEQFF.

The chain employs TRBV28 and TRBJ2-2, with 7 bases lining up with TRBD1. V lost 6 bases to trimming and J lost 4 bases; unmatched junction nucleotides: 5. The CDR3 runs 14 residues. CDR1 and CDR2 from the germline V gene are MDHEN and SYDVKM. The CDR3: CASRESGGTGELFF. The CDR3, as DNA: TGTGCCAGCAGAGAATCAGGGGGCACCGGGGAGCTGTTTTTT.

This clonotype was recorded a few times. The chain joins TRBV12-3 or TRBV12-4 to TRBJ1-2; 7 bases match TRBD1. J was trimmed by 2 bases and V by 7 bases; bases with no gene match: 4. This CDR3 has 13 amino acids. The CDR3 loop is CASTRDRNYGYTF. In nucleotides, the CDR3 is TGTGCCAGCACCCGGGACAGAAACTATGGCTACACCTTC.

In its sample, this clonotype was seen many times. The V gene is TRBV7-8, the J gene TRBJ2-2; 8 nucleotides align to TRBD2. The CDR3 spans 18 residues. The germline gives CDR1 SGHVS, CDR2 FQNEAQ. Trimming cost V 1 base and J 0 bases; bases outside gene matches: 7. This CDR3 reads CASSLVWGGLANTGELFF. The CDR3 nucleotides are TGTGCCAGCAGCTTAGTTTGGGGGGGACTAGCGAACACCGGGGAGCTGTTTTTT.

The V and J genes are TRBV5-1 and TRBJ2-1, with TRBD2 matching 7 bases. V was clipped by 2 bases and J by 7 bases; unmatched bases: 0. The CDR3 loop spans 12 amino acids. The germline gives CDR1 SGHRS, CDR2 YFSETQ. The CDR3 DNA follows: TGCGCCAGCAGCTTTAGCGGGAATGAGCAGTTCTTC. Residues: CASSFSGNEQFF.

The chain carries TRBV5-6 and TRBJ2-1, with unresolved D. This CDR3 region has 14 residues. Germline-derived CDR1 and CDR2 are SGHDT and YYEEEE. Deletions cut 0 bases from V and 3 bases from J, with 7 bases between. CDR3 residues: CASSLGAGYNEQFF. The CDR3, as DNA: TGTGCCAGCAGCTTGGGGGCAGGCTACAATGAGCAGTTCTTC. Full variable domain (outside the CDR3, taken from reference TRBV5-6 and TRBJ2-1): DAGVTQSPTHLIKTRGQQVTLRCSPKSGHDTVSWYQQALGQGPQFIFQYYEEEERQRGNFPDRFSGHQFPNYSSELNVNALLLGDSALYLCASSLGAGYNEQFFGPGTRLTVL.

The chain has TRBV12-3 or TRBV12-4 and TRBJ2-3, with 7 bases aligning to TRBD2. Trimming cost V 5 bases and J 1 base; bases outside gene matches: 6. The CDR3 is made up of 15 amino acids. CDR3 in amino acids: CASSPSGVGTDTQYF. In DNA, the CDR3 is TGTGCCAGCAGTCCAAGCGGGGTGGGCACAGATACGCAGTATTTT.

J is TRBJ2-7 and V is TRBV18; D is possibly TRBD1 or TRBD2 (5 bases each). Per the germline V gene, CDR1 is KGHSH and CDR2 is LQKENI. Trimming took 3 bases from V and 2 from J, leaving 8 bases between them. CDR3 length: 13 amino acids. In nucleotides, the CDR3 is TGTGCCAGCTCACCGGGACCACCCTACGAGCAGTACTTC. Translating it yields CASSPGPPYEQYF. Filled out from reference TRBV18 and TRBJ2-7, the complete variable domain reads NAGVMQNPRHLVRRRGQEARLRCSPMKGHSHVYWYRQLPEEGLKFMVYLQKENIIDESGMPKERFSAEFPKEGPSILRIQQVVRGDSAAYFCASSPGPPYEQYFGPGTRLTVT.

The V gene is TRBV5-4, the J gene TRBJ2-5; D unresolved. CDR1 and CDR2 (germline): SGHNT, YYREEE (reference sequence). This CDR3 has 16 residues. Trimming removed 4 bases from V and 1 base from J, with 17 bases in between. The CDR3 sequence is CASSVVQAVGQETQYF. The DNA of the CDR3 is TGTGCCAGCAGCGTTGTCCAGGCCGTGGGCCAAGAGACCCAGTACTTC.